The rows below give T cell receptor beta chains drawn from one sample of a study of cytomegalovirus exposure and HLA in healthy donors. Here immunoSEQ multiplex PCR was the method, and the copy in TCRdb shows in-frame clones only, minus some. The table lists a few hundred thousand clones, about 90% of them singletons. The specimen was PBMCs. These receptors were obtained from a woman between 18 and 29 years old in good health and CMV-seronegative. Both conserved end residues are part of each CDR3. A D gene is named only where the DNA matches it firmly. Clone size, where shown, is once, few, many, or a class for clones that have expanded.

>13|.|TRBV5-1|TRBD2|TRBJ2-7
CAPDGGADYEQYF
TGCGCCCCCGACGGGGGGGCCGACTACGAGCAGTACTTC
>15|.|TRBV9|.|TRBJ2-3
CASSGLFSNTDTQYF
TGTGCCAGCAGCGGACTCTTCTCAAACACAGATACGCAGTATTTT
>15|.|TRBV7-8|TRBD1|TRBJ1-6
CASSSPDRGLSPLHF
TGTGCCAGCAGCTCACCGGACAGGGGGCTATCACCCCTCCACTTT
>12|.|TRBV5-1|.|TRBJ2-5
CASSVNQETQYF
TGCGCCAGCAGCGTTAACCAAGAGACCCAGTACTTC
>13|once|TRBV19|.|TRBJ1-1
CASSSGLNTEAFF
TGTGCCAGTAGTAGTGGCCTGAACACTGAAGCTTTCTTT
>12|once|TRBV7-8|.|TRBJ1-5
CASSLVNQPQHF
TGTGCCAGCAGCCTCGTGAATCAGCCCCAGCATTTT
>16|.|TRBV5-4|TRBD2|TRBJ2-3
CASSSNSGGSTDTQYF
TGTGCCAGCAGCTCTAACAGCGGGGGCAGCACAGATACGCAGTATTTT
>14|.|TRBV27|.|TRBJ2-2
CASSLPNRAGELFF
TGTGCCAGCAGTTTACCGAACAGGGCCGGGGAGCTGTTTTTT
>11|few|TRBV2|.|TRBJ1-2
CASGTIYGYTF
TGTGCCAGCGGGACTATATATGGCTACACCTTC
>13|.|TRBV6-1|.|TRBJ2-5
CASSELGWETQYF
TGTGCCAGCAGTGAACTAGGTTGGGAGACCCAGTACTTC
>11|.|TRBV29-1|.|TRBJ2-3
CSVLVANTQYF
TGCAGCGTTCTAGTGGCGAATACGCAGTATTTT
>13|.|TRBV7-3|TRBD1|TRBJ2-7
CASSLRQGGEQYF
TGTGCCAGCAGCTTAAGACAGGGCGGGGAGCAGTACTTC
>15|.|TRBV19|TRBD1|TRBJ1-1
CASSTGQGANTEAFF
TGTGCCAGTAGTACCGGACAGGGGGCGAACACTGAAGCTTTCTTT
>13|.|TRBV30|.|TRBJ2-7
CAWSVGDFREQYF
TGTGCCTGGAGTGTTGGAGACTTCCGCGAGCAGTACTTC
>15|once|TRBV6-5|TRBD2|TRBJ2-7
CASSRGASGEYEQYF
TGTGCCAGCAGCCGTGGGGCCAGCGGGGAGTACGAGCAGTACTTC
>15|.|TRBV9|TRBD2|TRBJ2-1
CASSVGGVLLNEQFF
TGTGCCAGCAGCGTGGGAGGGGTCCTCCTGAATGAGCAGTTCTTC
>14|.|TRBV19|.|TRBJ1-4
CASSIGQINEKLFF
TGTGCCAGTAGTATTGGTCAGATCAATGAAAAACTGTTTTTT
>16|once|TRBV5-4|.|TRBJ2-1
CASSLLMAQGSGEQFF
TGTGCCAGCAGCTTGTTAATGGCACAGGGAAGTGGTGAGCAGTTCTTC
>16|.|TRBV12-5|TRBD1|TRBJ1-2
CASGDGTENLNYGYTF
TGTGCTAGTGGAGACGGGACAGAGAATTTAAACTATGGCTACACCTTC
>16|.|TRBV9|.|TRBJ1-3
CASGSPQGTSGNTIYF
TGTGCCAGCGGGTCCCCCCAGGGAACCTCTGGAAACACCATATATTTT
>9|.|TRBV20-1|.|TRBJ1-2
CSAGYGYTF
TGCAGTGCCGGCTATGGCTACACCTTC
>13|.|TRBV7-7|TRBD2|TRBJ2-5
CASSRRGVETQYF
TGTGCTAGCAGCCGTCGGGGGGTGGAGACCCAGTACTTC
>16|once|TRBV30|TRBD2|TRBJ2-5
CAWSTPRTSGGVEQYF
TGTGCCTGGAGTACCCCCAGGACTAGCGGGGGGGTAGAGCAGTACTTC
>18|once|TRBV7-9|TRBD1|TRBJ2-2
CASSLAGYRGLSTGELFF
TGTGCCAGCAGCTTAGCCGGATACAGGGGGCTAAGCACCGGGGAGCTGTTTTTT
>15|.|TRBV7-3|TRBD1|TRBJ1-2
CASSHTGGSVYGYTF
TGTGCCAGCAGCCATACAGGGGGCTCGGTCTATGGCTACACCTTC
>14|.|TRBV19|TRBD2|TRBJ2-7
CASSTGTSLYEQYF
TGTGCCAGTAGTACCGGGACTAGTCTCTACGAGCAGTACTTC
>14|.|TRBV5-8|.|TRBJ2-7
CASSLRYRAYEQYF
TGTGCCAGCAGCTTGCGGTACAGGGCTTACGAGCAGTACTTC